The clone carrying this T cell receptor beta chain has at least ten counts. Antigen: not known. This specimen belongs to a study of T cells in Graves' hyperthyroidism and ophthalmopathy. Findings of the study overall: Ophthalmopathy and stable hyperthyroidism were separated by a 13 V-J model. Blood held most thyroid clonotypes expanded above 0.001 frequency.

The V and J ends lost 3 bases and 0 bases respectively, with 12 bases between them. CDR3 length: 15 residues. CDR1 is SGHAT, CDR2 FQNNGV, per germline. What was amplified from RNA transcripts were TCR beta CDR3 regions. HTBI primers were used for first-round RT-PCR of the TCR CDR3. TCRdb independently ran MiXCR on the multiplex PCR reads; one entry per CDR3 protein. The table lists 350,000 or so distinct CDR3 sequences, approximately 18% of them singletons. Aged 18 to 65, the patients had hyperthyroidism that was newly diagnosed and had lasted under 2 months. Orbital computed tomography, thyroid ultrasound, serum thyroxine and TRAb, and clinical symptoms together informed the diagnoses.

The chain links TRBV11-2 to TRBJ2-7; D may match TRBD1 or TRBD2 (5 bases each). This receptor was obtained from a woman aged 45-59 years with Graves' hyperthyroidism. The sample comprised blood. The CDR3 loop is CASSLTAESSYEQYF. CDR3 DNA: TGTGCCAGCAGCTTGACAGCGGAAAGCTCCTACGAGCAGTACTTC.